This record looks at one TCR beta chain sequence and its context. Its antigen is still unknown. No base quality information exists; no much larger clone differs at one position. This entry comes from a study of blood T cell repertoires in COVID-19 (TCRdb year 2020). Notes on the research overall: Samples covering the acute and convalescent phases of COVID-19 were provided by collaborators in the United States, Italy and Spain. The dataset comprised deeply sampled blood TCRbeta repertoires from subjects exposed to, actively infected with, or recovered from COVID-19. A de-identified subject ID, COVID-19 status, age in years and sex were almost always included in the sample metadata. The samples were drawn from the first 160 participants of the ongoing ImmuneRACE study and from roughly 1,300 subjects provided by 6 global collaborators. The prospective study material was composed of cDNA or gDNA derived from T cells, B-cell-depleted T cells, or PBMCs. Where HLA class I and class II types were available, the types were taken from metadata supplied by the sample provider, not from assay-based typing. A freely available public database, intended as a resource for researchers studying the immune response to SARS-CoV-2, is where the repertoires were released. Summary of the overall study and its limitations: Clinical and demographic metadata were provided uncurated, with the amount varying by source and participant.

TCRbeta CDR3 regions were amplified from genomic DNA by means of the immunoSEQ Assay, a bias-controlled multiplex PCR. The source study handled its data this way. Nucleated cell counts per sample were estimated from amplification of reference gene primers within the assay. Sequence reads were collapsed and filtered to measure the absolute abundance of every unique TCRbeta CDR3 rearrangement. For each sample, productive Simpson clonality was calculated by taking the square root of Simpson's diversity index across productive rearrangements. TCRdb re-hosts the immuneACCESS table, in-frame sequences only. Its copies lack some clones; in the studies checked, an unresolved V gene accounts for under half of them, and the cause for the rest is not known. The D gene and trimming were derived from the DNA, and the V and J assignments and clone size from that table. The sample table lists 300,000 to 450,000 clones, 85% of them with a count of one. 3% to 4% of the sample rests with the top ten.

V is trimmed back by 3 bases and J by 1 base, and the junction contains 5 bases that no gene match accounts for. CDR1 SGHKS and CDR2 YYEKEE were looked up in the germline V gene (reference sequence). The CDR3 goes from the cysteine to the phenylalanine over 16 residues. Only the CDR3 part of the read is kept: 48 bases, read in frame from the first base. Whole blood was collected in K2EDTA tubes by collaborating institutions according to the institutions' own protocols. For TCRbeta analysis, collaborator samples were shipped as frozen whole blood, as isolated PBMCs, or as DNA extracted from either sample type.

This TCR was recovered from a woman younger than 35 with acute or convalescent COVID-19. Sequencing used peripheral blood. The chain employs TRBV5-5 and TRBJ2-7; 12 of the junction bases match TRBD1. The CDR3 is CASSWGQGAGSYEQYF. The nucleotide sequence reads as follows: TGTGCCAGCAGCTGGGGACAGGGGGCGGGGTCCTACGAGCAGTACTTC.